A single sample gave rise to the 20 T cell receptor beta chains below, sequenced in a study of T cell repertoires in cytomegalovirus infection. TCRdb called the reads again in MiXCR, with one record for every CDR3 protein. The table has roughly 230,000 distinct CDR3 sequences, roughly 20% seen once. The sequencing sample was made of CD8+ T cells from PBMCs. The origin of the receptors is a human donor in good health (CMV status not recorded). Some clones in this sample may be carry-over from other donors' samples.

In this sample, this clonotype turned up many times. This rearrangement joins TRBV7-9 to TRBJ2-1; a possible D gene is TRBD1 (5 bases). This CDR3 region has 15 residues. Trimming stripped 4 bases from V and 7 bases from J, with 17 bases between. Germline assignment: CDR1 SEHNR and CDR2 FQNEAQ (reference sequence). This CDR3 is CASSSWGPMRNEQFF. CDR3 nucleotide sequence: TGTGCCAGCAGCTCATGGGGCCCCATGAGGAATGAGCAGTTCTTC.

This clonotype came up a few times. This chain uses TRBV7-9 with TRBJ2-5, with D possibly TRBD2 on 6 matching bases. Germline V gene data show CDR1 as SEHNR and CDR2 as FQNEAQ (reference sequence). V lost 6 bases to trimming and J lost 5 bases, with 13 bases between them. The CDR3 runs 13 residues. Here the CDR3 reads CASRPGRGETQYF. CDR3 nucleotides: TGTGCCAGCAGACCCGGTCGGGGGGAGACCCAGTACTTC.

The V and J genes are TRBV10-3 and TRBJ2-7; a weak D match, TRBD2 (6 bases). Trimming removed 0 bases from V and 4 bases from J, with 10 bases in between. The CDR3 runs 14 residues. Per germline, CDR1 ENHRY and CDR2 SYGVKD. CDR3 residues: CAISESGTYYEQYF. The CDR3 nucleotides are TGTGCCATCAGTGAGTCCGGGACTTATTACGAGCAGTACTTC.

V and J are TRBV4-1 and TRBJ1-1; D might be TRBD1 (6 bases). V was cut by 1 base and J by 5 bases, with 11 bases left in between. The CDR3 extends over 14 amino acids. Germline CDR1 MGHRA, CDR2 YSYEKL. The CDR3 coding sequence is TGCGCCAGCAGCCAAGCGACGGGGGCGACTGAAGCTTTCTTT. It specifies CASSQATGATEAFF.

CDR3 in amino acids: CASSLAAPNEQFF. CDR3 bases: TGTGCCAGCAGCTTAGCCGCACCTAATGAGCAGTTCTTC. V usage is TRBV7-3 and J usage is TRBJ2-1; no firm D call. Germline V CDR1 and CDR2: SGHTA, FQGTGA. Trimming took off 2 bases at V and 7 bases at J, with 9 bases between the two ends. The CDR3 contains 13 residues.

This clonotype has just a few counts. The chain joins TRBV7-9 to TRBJ1-1; 10 nucleotides align to TRBD1. CDR3 length equals 15 residues. After removal of 6 bases from V and 2 bases from J, the junction contained 6 bases not matched to a gene. Per the germline V gene, CDR1 is SEHNR and CDR2 is FQNEAQ (reference sequence). CDR3 sequence: CASRTGTGANTEAFF. The DNA of the CDR3 is TGTGCCAGCAGGACCGGGACAGGGGCCAACACTGAAGCTTTCTTT.

The chain carries TRBV4-1 and TRBJ2-7; D is undetermined. The CDR3 contains 14 residues. V was trimmed by 0 bases and J by 3 bases, leaving 9 bases between them. Germline V gene sequence: CDR1 MGHRA, CDR2 YSYEKL. The CDR3 sequence: CASSQEGSYYEQYF. The CDR3, as DNA: TGCGCCAGCAGCCAAGAAGGATCTTACTACGAGCAGTACTTC.

The chain has TRBV10-3 and TRBJ2-7; possibly TRBD1 for D (6 bases). This CDR3 spans 13 amino acids. Trimming took 11 bases from V and 1 from J, leaving 15 bases between them. CDR1 ENHRY and CDR2 SYGVKD come from the germline V gene. The CDR3 bases are TGTGCCTATAGACCAGGGGATTCCTACGAGCAGTACTTC. This codes for CAYRPGDSYEQYF.

Comment on this clonotype: Germline is not matched at one junction end, which may reflect a read error. The chain links TRBV7-9 to TRBJ2-7; D gene ambiguous. Germline values: CDR1 SEHNR, CDR2 FQNEAQ (reference sequence). CDR3 length: 13 residues. Here the CDR3 reads CANSLVASYEQYF. CDR3 sequence (DNA): TGTGCCAACAGCTTAGTAGCTTCCTACGAGCAGTACTTC.

A few counts support this clonotype. V is TRBV5-4 and J is TRBJ2-7, with D possibly TRBD2 on 5 matching bases. Germline V gene sequence: CDR1 SGHNT, CDR2 YYREEE (reference sequence). V lost 1 base to trimming and J lost 7 bases, with 15 bases between them. CDR3 length: 14 residues. The DNA of the CDR3 is TGTGCCAGCAGCTTGCGGCCGGAGAGGGATGAGCAGTACTTC. This sequence encodes CASSLRPERDEQYF.

This chain connects TRBV2 to TRBJ1-5, with D unresolved. From germline, CDR1 is SNHLY and CDR2 FYNNEI. This CDR3 is built from 14 residues. Deletions cut 2 bases from V and 1 base from J, with 6 bases between. The chain's CDR3 is CASSEPGSNQPQHF. DNA for the CDR3: TGTGCCAGCAGTGAACCTGGGAGCAATCAGCCCCAGCATTTT.

This chain's CDR3 is CASSQSTGTSGEETQYF. The CDR3 coding sequence is TGCGCCAGCAGCCAGTCCACCGGGACTAGCGGGGAAGAGACCCAGTACTTC. V gene TRBV4-1 combines with J gene TRBJ2-5, with 13 bases identical to TRBD2. The J segment lost 3 bases and the V segment lost 3 bases, leaving 7 bases of the junction unmatched. Germline CDR1 and CDR2: MGHRA and YSYEKL. This CDR3 comprises 17 residues.

This clonotype was recorded many times. This chain links TRBV12-3 or TRBV12-4 with TRBJ2-3, with a tentative D call TRBD2 (6 bases). This CDR3 spans 14 amino acids. V was pared by 4 bases and J by 1 base, with 9 bases between. The CDR3 DNA reads as TGTGCCAGCAGTTACTCTAGCGGCACAGATACGCAGTATTTT. Protein product: CASSYSSGTDTQYF.

The rearrangement links TRBV20-1 to TRBJ1-3, with TRBD1 identical over 9 bases. CDR3 length equals 14 residues. The junction had 1 base not matched to a gene; V was cut back by 3 bases and J by 1 base. From germline, CDR1 is DFQATT and CDR2 SNEGSKA (reference sequence). The CDR3 nucleotides read TGCAGTGCTAGCGGACAGGGGTCTGGAAACACCATATATTTT. This encodes CSASGQGSGNTIYF.

This clonotype was counted ten times or more. The chain employs TRBV7-8 and TRBJ1-2; no firm D call. The germline V and J ends were trimmed by 5 bases and 5 bases, with 9 bases remaining between them. Germline-derived CDR1 and CDR2 are SGHVS and FQNEAQ. This CDR3 comprises 12 residues. The CDR3 DNA reads as TGTGCCAGCAGCCGAGACCCGTATGGCTACACCTTC. This sequence encodes CASSRDPYGYTF. The full variable domain, its missing parts supplied by reference TRBV7-8 and TRBJ1-2, is GAGVSQSPRYKVAKRGQDVALRCDPISGHVSLFWYQQALGQGPEFLTYFQNEAQLDKSGLPSDRFFAERPEGSVSTLKIQRTQQEDSAVYLCASSRDPYGYTFGSGTRLTVV.

This clonotype was seen a handful of times. The V call is TRBV14, the J call TRBJ2-1; TRBD2 agrees at 9 bases. Trimming removed 0 bases from V and 0 bases from J; junction bases left unmatched: 12. Per the germline V gene, CDR1 is SGHDN and CDR2 is FVKESK. This CDR3 has 20 amino acids. CDR3 nucleotides: TGTGCCAGCAGCCAAGACGTGGGCCCAAGACTAGCGGCCTCCTACAATGAGCAGTTCTTC. It yields the protein CASSQDVGPRLAASYNEQFF.

This clonotype occurred a few times. The genes are TRBV28 and TRBJ2-3; no definite D call. V lost 10 bases to trimming and J lost 2 bases, with 19 bases between them. CDR1 is MDHEN, CDR2 SYDVKM, per germline. The CDR3 spans 15 residues. The CDR3 sequence: CATYPTGEYTDTQYF. The CDR3 DNA reads as TGTGCCACCTACCCCACGGGCGAATACACAGATACGCAGTATTTT.

The gene calls are TRBV6-6 and TRBJ1-5, with D unresolved. The germline V gene has CDR1 MNHNY and CDR2 SVGAGI (reference sequence). This CDR3 comprises 15 residues. Trimming took 0 bases from V and 0 from J, leaving 6 bases between them. This chain's CDR3 is CASSYSTPSNQPQHF. In DNA, the CDR3 is TGTGCCAGCAGTTACTCGACACCTAGCAATCAGCCCCAGCATTTT.

This chain joins TRBV7-6 and TRBJ1-1; tentatively, D is TRBD1 (5 bases). The V gene lost 5 bases and the J gene lost 4 bases, with 14 bases spanning the gap. Germline CDR1 SGHVS, CDR2 FNYEAQ. The CDR3 loop spans 14 amino acids. The CDR3 sequence is CASSPTLGGTEAFF. The CDR3 DNA follows: TGTGCCAGCAGCCCCACCTTGGGGGGCACTGAAGCTTTCTTT.

This sequence joins TRBV4-3 and TRBJ2-3, with unresolved D. This CDR3 region has 16 residues. The V end lost 0 bases, the J end lost 4 bases, and 14 bases lay between the germline ends. From germline, CDR1 is LGHNA and CDR2 YSLEER. The CDR3: CASSQDLRPSADTQYF. For the CDR3, the DNA is TGCGCCAGCAGCCAAGACCTCCGGCCCTCAGCAGATACGCAGTATTTT.